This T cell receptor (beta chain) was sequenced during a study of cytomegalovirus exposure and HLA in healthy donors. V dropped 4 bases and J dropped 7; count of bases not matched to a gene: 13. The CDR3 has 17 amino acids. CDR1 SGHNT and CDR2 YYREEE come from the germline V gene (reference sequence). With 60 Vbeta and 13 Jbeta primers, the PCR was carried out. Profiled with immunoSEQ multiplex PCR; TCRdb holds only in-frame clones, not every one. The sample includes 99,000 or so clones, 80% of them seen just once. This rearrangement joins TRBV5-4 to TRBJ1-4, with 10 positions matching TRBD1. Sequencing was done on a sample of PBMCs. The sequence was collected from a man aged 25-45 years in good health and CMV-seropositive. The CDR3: CASSENKATGGGEKLFF. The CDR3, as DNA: TGTGCCAGCAGCGAGAATAAGGCGACAGGGGGCGGTGAAAAACTGTTTTTT.